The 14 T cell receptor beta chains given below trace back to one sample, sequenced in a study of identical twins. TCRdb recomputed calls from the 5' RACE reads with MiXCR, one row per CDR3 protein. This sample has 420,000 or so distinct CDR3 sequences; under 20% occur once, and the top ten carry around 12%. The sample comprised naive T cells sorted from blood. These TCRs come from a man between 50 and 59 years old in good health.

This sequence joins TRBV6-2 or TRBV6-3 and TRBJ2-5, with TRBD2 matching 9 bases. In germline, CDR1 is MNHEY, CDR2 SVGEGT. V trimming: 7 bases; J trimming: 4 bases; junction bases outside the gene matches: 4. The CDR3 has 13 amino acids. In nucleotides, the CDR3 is TGTGCCAGCATGCGGGGGGGCCTAGAGACCCAGTACTTC. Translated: CASMRGGLETQYF.

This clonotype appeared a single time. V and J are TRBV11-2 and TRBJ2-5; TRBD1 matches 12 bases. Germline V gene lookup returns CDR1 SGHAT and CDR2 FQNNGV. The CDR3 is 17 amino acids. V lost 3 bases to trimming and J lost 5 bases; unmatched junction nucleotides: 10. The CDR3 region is CASSFRLRGTGGETQYF. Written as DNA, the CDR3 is TGTGCCAGCAGCTTTCGCCTCCGGGGGACAGGGGGCGAGACCCAGTACTTC.

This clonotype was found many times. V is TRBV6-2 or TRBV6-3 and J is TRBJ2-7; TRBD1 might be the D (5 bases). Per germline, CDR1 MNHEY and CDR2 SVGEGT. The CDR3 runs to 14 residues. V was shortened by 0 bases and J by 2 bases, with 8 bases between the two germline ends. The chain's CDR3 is CASSYSTVTYEQYF. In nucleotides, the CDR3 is TGTGCCAGCAGTTACTCGACAGTTACCTACGAGCAGTACTTC.

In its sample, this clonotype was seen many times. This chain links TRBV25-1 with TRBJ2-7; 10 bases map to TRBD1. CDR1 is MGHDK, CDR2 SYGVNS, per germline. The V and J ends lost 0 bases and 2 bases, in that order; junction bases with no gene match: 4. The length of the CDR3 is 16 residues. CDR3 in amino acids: CASSEYWGTGAYEQYF. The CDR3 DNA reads TGTGCCAGCAGTGAATATTGGGGGACAGGGGCCTACGAGCAGTACTTC.

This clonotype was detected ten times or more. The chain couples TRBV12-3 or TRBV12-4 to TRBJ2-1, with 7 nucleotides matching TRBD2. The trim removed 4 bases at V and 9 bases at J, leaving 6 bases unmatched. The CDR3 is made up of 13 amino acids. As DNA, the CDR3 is TGTGCCAGCAGTTCGCAAAGGACTAGTGAGCAGTTCTTC. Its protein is CASSSQRTSEQFF.

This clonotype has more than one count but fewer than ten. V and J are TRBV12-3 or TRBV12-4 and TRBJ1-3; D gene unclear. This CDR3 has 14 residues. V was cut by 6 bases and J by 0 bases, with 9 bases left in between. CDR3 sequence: CASSLPASGNTIYF. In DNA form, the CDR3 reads TGTGCCAGCAGCTTACCGGCCTCTGGAAACACCATATATTTT.

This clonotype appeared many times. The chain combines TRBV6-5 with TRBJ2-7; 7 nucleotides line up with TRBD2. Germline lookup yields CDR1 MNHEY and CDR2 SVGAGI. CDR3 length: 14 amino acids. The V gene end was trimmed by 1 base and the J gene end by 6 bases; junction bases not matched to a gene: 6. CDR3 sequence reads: CASSYYGLDGEQYF. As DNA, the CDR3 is TGTGCCAGCAGTTACTACGGACTAGATGGCGAGCAGTACTTC.

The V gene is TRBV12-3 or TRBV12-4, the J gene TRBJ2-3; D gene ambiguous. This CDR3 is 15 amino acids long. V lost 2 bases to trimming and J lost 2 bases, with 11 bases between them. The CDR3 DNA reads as TGTGCCAGCAGTTTAAGGTTTGGACCCACAGATACGCAGTATTTT. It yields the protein CASSLRFGPTDTQYF.

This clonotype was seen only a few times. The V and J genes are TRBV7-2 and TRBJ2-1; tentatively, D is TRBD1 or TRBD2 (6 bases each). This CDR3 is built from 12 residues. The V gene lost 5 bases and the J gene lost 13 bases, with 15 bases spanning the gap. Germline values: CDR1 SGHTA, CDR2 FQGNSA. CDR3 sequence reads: CASSRSRGPQFF. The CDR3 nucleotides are TGTGCCAGCAGCAGATCCCGGGGGCCTCAGTTCTTC.

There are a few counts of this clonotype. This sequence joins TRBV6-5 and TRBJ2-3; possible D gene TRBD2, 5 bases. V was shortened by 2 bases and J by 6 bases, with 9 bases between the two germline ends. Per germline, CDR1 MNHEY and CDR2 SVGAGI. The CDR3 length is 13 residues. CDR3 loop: CASSYIGEDTQYF. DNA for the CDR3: TGTGCCAGCAGTTACATCGGGGAGGATACGCAGTATTTT.

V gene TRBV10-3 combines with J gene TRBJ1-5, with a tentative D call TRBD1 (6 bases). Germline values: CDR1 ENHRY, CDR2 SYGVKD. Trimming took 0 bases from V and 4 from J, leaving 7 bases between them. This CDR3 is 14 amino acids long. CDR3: CAISESQGNQPQHF. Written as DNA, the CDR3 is TGTGCCATCAGTGAGTCCCAGGGGAATCAGCCCCAGCATTTT.

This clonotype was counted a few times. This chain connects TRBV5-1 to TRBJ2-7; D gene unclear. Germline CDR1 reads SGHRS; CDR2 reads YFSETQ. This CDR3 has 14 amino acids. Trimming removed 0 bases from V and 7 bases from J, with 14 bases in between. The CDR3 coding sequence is TGCGCCAGCAGCTTGGCCGTAGGGATGGGTGAGCAGTACTTC. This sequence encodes CASSLAVGMGEQYF.

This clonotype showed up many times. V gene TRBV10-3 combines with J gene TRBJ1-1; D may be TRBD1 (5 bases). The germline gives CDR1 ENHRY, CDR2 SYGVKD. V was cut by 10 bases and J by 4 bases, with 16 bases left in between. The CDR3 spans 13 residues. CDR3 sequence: CATGEGVGTEAFF. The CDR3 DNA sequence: TGTGCCACGGGGGAAGGGGTCGGCACTGAAGCTTTCTTT.

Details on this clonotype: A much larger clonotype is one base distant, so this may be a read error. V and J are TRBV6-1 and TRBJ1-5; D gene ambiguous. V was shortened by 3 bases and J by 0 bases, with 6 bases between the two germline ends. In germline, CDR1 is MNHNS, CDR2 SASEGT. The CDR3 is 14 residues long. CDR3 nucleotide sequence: TGTGCCAGCAGTGAGTCGGATAGCAATCAGCCCCAGCATTTT. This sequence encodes CASSESDSNQPQHF.